These T cell receptor beta chains were read from a single sample in a study of blood T cell repertoires in COVID-19. Clones were sequenced by immunoSEQ multiplex PCR, and TCRdb holds only the in-frame ones, with some missing. This sample yields some 240,000 clones, of which approximately 88% are seen a single time; around 3.1% belongs to the top ten. Source material: PBMCs or T cells enriched from blood (not recorded which). These receptors all stem from a woman aged 40 to 50 who had been exposed to COVID-19. Both conserved end residues are part of each CDR3. A D gene is named only where the DNA matches it firmly. Size is omitted from some rows. Given values are once, few, many or a class for expanded clones.

V: TRBV6-5; D: -; J: TRBJ1-1; size: -; CDR3: CASSYSNTANTEAFF; DNA: TGTGCCAGCAGTTACTCAAATACAGCGAACACTGAAGCTTTCTTT
V: TRBV4-3; D: -; J: TRBJ1-1; size: -; CDR3: CASRMMGQKAFF; DNA: TGCGCCAGCAGGATGATGGGACAAAAAGCTTTCTTT
V: TRBV15; D: -; J: TRBJ1-2; size: -; CDR3: CATSRGSQIYGYTF; DNA: TGTGCCACCAGCAGAGGTTCCCAGATCTATGGCTACACCTTC
V: TRBV12-5; D: -; J: TRBJ1-5; size: -; CDR3: CASGLSLAGYSNQPQHF; DNA: TGTGCTAGTGGTTTGTCCTTAGCGGGATATAGCAATCAGCCCCAGCATTTT
V: TRBV27; D: -; J: TRBJ1-1; size: -; CDR3: CASSPYRTGKAFF; DNA: TGTGCCAGCAGTCCCTACAGGACCGGAAAAGCTTTCTTT
V: TRBV7-9; D: -; J: TRBJ1-2; size: -; CDR3: CASSLTGPYYTF; DNA: TGTGCCAGCAGCTTAACAGGACCTTACTACACCTTC
V: TRBV28; D: -; J: TRBJ1-1; size: -; CDR3: CASRNQGNTEAFF; DNA: TGTGCCAGCAGAAACCAGGGGAACACTGAAGCTTTCTTT
V: TRBV18; D: -; J: TRBJ2-7; size: -; CDR3: CASSPSEYEQYF; DNA: TGTGCCAGCTCACCAAGTGAGTACGAGCAGTACTTC
V: TRBV4-1; D: TRBD1; J: TRBJ1-2; size: -; CDR3: CASSPRQGNYYGYTF; DNA: TGCGCCAGCAGCCCCCGACAGGGGAATTACTATGGCTACACCTTC
V: TRBV7-8; D: TRBD2; J: TRBJ2-7; size: once; CDR3: CASSLDILGGGEQYF; DNA: TGTGCCAGCAGCTTAGACATTTTGGGGGGAGGGGAGCAGTACTTC
V: TRBV3-1/TRBV3-2; D: -; J: TRBJ1-6; size: once; CDR3: CASSQELGEDHSPLHF; DNA: TGTGCCAGCAGCCAAGAACTGGGGGAGGATCATTCACCCCTCCACTTT
V: TRBV5-1; D: TRBD1; J: TRBJ2-3; size: -; CDR3: CASSPTGLGGLTDTQYF; DNA: TGCGCCAGCAGCCCGACCGGATTAGGGGGCCTCACAGATACGCAGTATTTT
V: TRBV7-2; D: TRBD2; J: TRBJ2-7; size: -; CDR3: CASSLAGRGGYEQYF; DNA: TGTGCCAGCAGCTTAGCTGGGCGGGGGGGCTACGAGCAGTACTTC
V: TRBV28; D: TRBD1; J: TRBJ1-6; size: -; CDR3: CATTRDSNDNSPLHF; DNA: TGTGCCACCACCCGGGACAGCAACGATAATTCACCCCTCCACTTT
V: TRBV7-2; D: -; J: TRBJ1-2; size: few; CDR3: CASSSSGVQYGYTF; DNA: TGTGCCAGCAGCTCGTCCGGGGTCCAGTATGGCTACACCTTC
V: TRBV12-3/TRBV12-4; D: TRBD1; J: TRBJ1-5; size: -; CDR3: CASRTGRGQPQHF; DNA: TGTGCCAGTAGGACAGGGAGAGGTCAGCCCCAGCATTTT
V: TRBV7-9; D: -; J: TRBJ1-4; size: -; CDR3: CASSLVAGVNEKLFF; DNA: TGTGCCAGCAGCTTAGTAGCAGGGGTGAATGAAAAACTGTTTTTT
V: TRBV28; D: TRBD1; J: TRBJ2-5; size: -; CDR3: CASSFARGQQETQYF; DNA: TGTGCCAGCAGTTTCGCCAGGGGGCAACAAGAGACCCAGTACTTC
V: TRBV7-3; D: -; J: TRBJ2-7; size: -; CDR3: CASSLDEDTEQYF; DNA: TGTGCCAGCAGCTTAGATGAGGACACCGAGCAGTACTTC
V: TRBV18; D: -; J: TRBJ1-1; size: -; CDR3: CASSPEGGTEAFF; DNA: TGTGCCAGCTCACCAGAGGGAGGAACTGAAGCTTTCTTT
V: TRBV5-8; D: -; J: TRBJ1-2; size: -; CDR3: CASSLRTSIDGYTF; DNA: TGTGCCAGCAGCTTGAGGACAAGTATCGATGGCTACACCTTC
V: TRBV6-1; D: -; J: TRBJ1-5; size: -; CDR3: CASSEVRGAGNQPQHF; DNA: TGTGCCAGCAGTGAAGTTCGGGGGGCCGGCAATCAGCCCCAGCATTTT
V: TRBV19; D: TRBD1; J: TRBJ2-7; size: -; CDR3: CASSPLGQGGSYEQYF; DNA: TGTGCCAGTAGTCCACTCGGACAGGGGGGTTCCTACGAGCAGTACTTC
V: TRBV12-3/TRBV12-4; D: -; J: TRBJ1-2; size: -; CDR3: CASSSHSSYGYTF; DNA: TGTGCCAGCAGCTCTCACAGTTCCTATGGCTACACCTTC
V: TRBV4-1; D: TRBD1; J: TRBJ1-6; size: -; CDR3: CASSQGTGLNSPLHF; DNA: TGCGCCAGCAGCCAGGGGACAGGGCTAAATTCACCCCTCCACTTT
V: TRBV5-6; D: -; J: TRBJ2-5; size: -; CDR3: CASSFTGIEETQYF; DNA: TGTGCCAGCAGCTTCACGGGGATCGAAGAGACCCAGTACTTC
V: TRBV19; D: -; J: TRBJ1-1; size: -; CDR3: CASSSQGMNTEAFF; DNA: TGTGCCAGTAGTTCGCAGGGGATGAACACTGAAGCTTTCTTT
V: TRBV5-1; D: -; J: TRBJ2-3; size: -; CDR3: CASSLGGTQYF; DNA: TGCGCCAGCAGCTTGGGAGGTACGCAGTATTTT
V: TRBV4-1; D: TRBD2; J: TRBJ2-3; size: few; CDR3: CASSQGGMAGGLDTQYF; DNA: TGCGCCAGCAGCCAAGGTGGCATGGCGGGGGGCTTAGATACGCAGTATTTT
V: TRBV6-4; D: -; J: TRBJ1-6; size: -; CDR3: CASSVRGDSPLHF; DNA: TGTGCCAGCAGTGTACGGGGAGATTCACCCCTCCACTTT
V: TRBV27; D: TRBD1; J: TRBJ2-5; size: -; CDR3: CASRTDRDQETQYF; DNA: TGTGCCAGCAGGACGGACAGGGACCAAGAGACCCAGTACTTC
V: TRBV6-6; D: -; J: TRBJ2-5; size: -; CDR3: CASSPGTPVGTQYF; DNA: TGTGCCAGCAGTCCCGGGACACCGGTCGGGACCCAGTACTTC